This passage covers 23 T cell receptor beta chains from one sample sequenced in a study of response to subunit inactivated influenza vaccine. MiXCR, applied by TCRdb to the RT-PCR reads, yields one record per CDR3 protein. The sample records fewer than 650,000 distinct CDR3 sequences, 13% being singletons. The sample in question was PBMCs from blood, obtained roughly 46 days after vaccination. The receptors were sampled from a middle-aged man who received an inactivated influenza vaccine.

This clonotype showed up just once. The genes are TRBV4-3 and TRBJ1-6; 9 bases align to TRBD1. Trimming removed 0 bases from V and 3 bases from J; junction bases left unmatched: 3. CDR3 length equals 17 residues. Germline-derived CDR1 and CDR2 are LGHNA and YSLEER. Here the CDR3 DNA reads TGCGCCAGCAGCCAAGAACAGGGGGCCTTCTATAATTCACCCCTCCACTTT. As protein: CASSQEQGAFYNSPLHF.

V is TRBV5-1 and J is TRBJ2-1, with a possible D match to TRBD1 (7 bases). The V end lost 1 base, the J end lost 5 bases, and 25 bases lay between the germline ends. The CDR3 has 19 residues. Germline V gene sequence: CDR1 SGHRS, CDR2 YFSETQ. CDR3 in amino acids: CASSLRGTAHETSHNEQFF. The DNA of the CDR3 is TGCGCCAGCAGCTTGCGCGGGACAGCTCACGAGACATCCCACAATGAGCAGTTCTTC.

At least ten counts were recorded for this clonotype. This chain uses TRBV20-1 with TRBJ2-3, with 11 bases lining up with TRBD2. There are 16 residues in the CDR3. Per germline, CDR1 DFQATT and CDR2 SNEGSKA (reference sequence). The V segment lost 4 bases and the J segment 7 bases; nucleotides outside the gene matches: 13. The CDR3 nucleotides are TGCAGTGCTACGGATTTCTTAGCGGGAGGGCCTTATACGCAGTATTTT. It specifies CSATDFLAGGPYTQYF.

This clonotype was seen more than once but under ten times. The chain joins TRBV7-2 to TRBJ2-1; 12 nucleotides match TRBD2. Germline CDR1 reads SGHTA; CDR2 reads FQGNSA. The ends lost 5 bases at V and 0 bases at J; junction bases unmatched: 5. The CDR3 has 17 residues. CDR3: CASSRGLAGSSYNEQFF. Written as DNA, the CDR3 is TGTGCCAGCAGCCGGGGACTAGCGGGCAGCTCCTACAATGAGCAGTTCTTC.

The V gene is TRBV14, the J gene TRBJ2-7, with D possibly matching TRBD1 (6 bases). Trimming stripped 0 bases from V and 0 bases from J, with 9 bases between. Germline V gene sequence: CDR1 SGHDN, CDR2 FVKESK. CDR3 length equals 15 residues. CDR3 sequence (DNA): TGTGCCAGCAGCCAAGATCCAGGGGACTCCTACGAGCAGTACTTC. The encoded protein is CASSQDPGDSYEQYF.

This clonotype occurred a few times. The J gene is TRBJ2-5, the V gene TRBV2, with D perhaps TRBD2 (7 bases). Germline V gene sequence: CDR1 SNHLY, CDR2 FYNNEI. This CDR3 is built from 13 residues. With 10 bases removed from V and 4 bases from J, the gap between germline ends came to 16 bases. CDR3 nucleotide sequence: TGTGCCACCCCTCGGGGGGCCCGAGAGACCCAGTACTTC. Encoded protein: CATPRGARETQYF.

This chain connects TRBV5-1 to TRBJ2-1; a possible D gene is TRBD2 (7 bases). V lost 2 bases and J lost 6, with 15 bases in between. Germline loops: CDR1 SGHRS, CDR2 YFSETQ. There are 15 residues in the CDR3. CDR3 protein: CASSFEYAGANEQFF. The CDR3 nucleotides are TGCGCCAGCAGCTTTGAATATGCGGGGGCCAATGAGCAGTTCTTC. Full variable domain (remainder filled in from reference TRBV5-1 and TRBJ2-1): KAGVTQTPRYLIKTRGQQVTLSCSPISGHRSVSWYQQTPGQGLQFLFEYFSETQRNKGNFPGRFSGRQFSNSRSEMNVSTLELGDSALYLCASSFEYAGANEQFFGPGTRLTVL.

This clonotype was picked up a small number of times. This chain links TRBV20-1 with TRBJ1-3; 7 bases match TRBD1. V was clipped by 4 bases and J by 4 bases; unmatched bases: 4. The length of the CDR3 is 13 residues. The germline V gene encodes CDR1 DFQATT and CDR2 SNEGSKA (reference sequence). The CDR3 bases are TGCAGTGCTAATCAGGGGGGAGGAAACACCATATATTTT. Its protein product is CSANQGGGNTIYF.

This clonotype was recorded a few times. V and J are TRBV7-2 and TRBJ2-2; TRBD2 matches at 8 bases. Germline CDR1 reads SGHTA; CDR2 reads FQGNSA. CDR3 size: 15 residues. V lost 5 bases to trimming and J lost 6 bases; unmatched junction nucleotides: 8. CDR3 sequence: CASSHRRGRPGELFF. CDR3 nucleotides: TGTGCCAGCAGCCATAGACGCGGGAGGCCCGGGGAGCTGTTTTTT.

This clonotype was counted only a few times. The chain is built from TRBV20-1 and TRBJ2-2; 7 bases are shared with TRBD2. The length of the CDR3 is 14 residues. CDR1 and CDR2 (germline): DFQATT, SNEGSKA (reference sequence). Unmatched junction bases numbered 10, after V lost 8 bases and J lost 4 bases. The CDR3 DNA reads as TGCAGTCTGGCGGGACTAAGGTCCACCGGGGAGCTGTTTTTT. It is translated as CSLAGLRSTGELFF.

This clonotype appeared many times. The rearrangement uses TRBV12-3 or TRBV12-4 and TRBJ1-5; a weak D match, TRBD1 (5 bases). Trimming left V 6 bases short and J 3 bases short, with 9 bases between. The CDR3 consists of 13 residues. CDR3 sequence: CASRPGPNQPQHF. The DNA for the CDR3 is TGTGCCAGCAGGCCGGGACCCAATCAGCCCCAGCATTTT.

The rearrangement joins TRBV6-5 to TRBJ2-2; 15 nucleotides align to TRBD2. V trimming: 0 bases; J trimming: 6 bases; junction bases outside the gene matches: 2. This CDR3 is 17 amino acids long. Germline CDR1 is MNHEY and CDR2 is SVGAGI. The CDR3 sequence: CASSYSGLAGGPGELFF. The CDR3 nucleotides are TGTGCCAGCAGTTACTCCGGACTAGCGGGGGGGCCCGGGGAGCTGTTTTTT.

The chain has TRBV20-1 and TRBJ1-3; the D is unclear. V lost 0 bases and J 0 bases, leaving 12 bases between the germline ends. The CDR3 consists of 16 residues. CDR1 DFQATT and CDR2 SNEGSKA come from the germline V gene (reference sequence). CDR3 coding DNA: TGCAGTGCTAGAGATAGTGGCCGCTACTCTGGAAACACCATATATTTT. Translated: CSARDSGRYSGNTIYF.

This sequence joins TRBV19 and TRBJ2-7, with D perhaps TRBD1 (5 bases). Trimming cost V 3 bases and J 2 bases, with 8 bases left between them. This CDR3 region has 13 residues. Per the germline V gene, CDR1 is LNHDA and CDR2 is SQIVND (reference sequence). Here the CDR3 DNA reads TGTGCCAGTAGTATTGGGGCGGCCTACGAGCAGTACTTC. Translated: CASSIGAAYEQYF.

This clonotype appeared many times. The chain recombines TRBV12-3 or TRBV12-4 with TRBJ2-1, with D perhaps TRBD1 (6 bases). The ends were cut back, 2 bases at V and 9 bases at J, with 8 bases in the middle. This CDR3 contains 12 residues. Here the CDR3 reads CASSLRGGEQFF. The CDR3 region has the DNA TGTGCCAGCAGTTTAAGAGGGGGTGAGCAGTTCTTC.

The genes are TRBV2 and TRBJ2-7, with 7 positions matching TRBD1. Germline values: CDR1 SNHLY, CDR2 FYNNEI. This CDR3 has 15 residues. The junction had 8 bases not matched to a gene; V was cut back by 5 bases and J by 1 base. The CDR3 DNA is TGTGCCAGCAGTCAAACGACAGGGCTTTCCTACGAGCAGTACTTC. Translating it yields CASSQTTGLSYEQYF.

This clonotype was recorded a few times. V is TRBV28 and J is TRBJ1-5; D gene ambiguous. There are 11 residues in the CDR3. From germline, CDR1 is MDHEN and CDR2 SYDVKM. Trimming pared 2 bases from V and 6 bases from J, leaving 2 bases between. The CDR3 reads CASSLRQPQHF. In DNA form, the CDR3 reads TGTGCCAGCAGTTTACGTCAGCCCCAGCATTTT.

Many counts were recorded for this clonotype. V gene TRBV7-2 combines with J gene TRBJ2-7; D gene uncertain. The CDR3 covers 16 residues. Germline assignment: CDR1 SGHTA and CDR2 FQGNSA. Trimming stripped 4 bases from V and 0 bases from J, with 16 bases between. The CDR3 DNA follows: TGTGCCAGCAGCTCCCTGAGGAAGGCGAGCTCCTACGAGCAGTACTTC. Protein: CASSSLRKASSYEQYF. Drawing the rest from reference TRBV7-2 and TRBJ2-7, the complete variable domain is GAGVSQSPSNKVTEKGKDVELRCDPISGHTALYWYRQSLGQGLEFLIYFQGNSAPDKSGLPSDRFSAERTGGSVSTLTIQRTQQEDSAVYLCASSSLRKASSYEQYFGPGTRLTVT.

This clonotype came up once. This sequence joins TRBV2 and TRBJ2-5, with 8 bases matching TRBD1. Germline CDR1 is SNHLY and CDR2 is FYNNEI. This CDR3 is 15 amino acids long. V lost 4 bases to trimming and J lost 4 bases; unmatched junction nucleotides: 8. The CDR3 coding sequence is TGTGCCAGCAGTGTACGGGGACAGGTTTCAGAGACCCAGTACTTC. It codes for CASSVRGQVSETQYF.

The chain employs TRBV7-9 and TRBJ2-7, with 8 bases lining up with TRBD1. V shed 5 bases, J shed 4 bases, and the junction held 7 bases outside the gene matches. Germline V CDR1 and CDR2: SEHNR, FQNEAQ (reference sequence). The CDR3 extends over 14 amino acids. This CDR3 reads CASSPPDRGYEQYF. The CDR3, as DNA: TGTGCCAGCAGCCCACCCGACAGGGGTTACGAGCAGTACTTC.

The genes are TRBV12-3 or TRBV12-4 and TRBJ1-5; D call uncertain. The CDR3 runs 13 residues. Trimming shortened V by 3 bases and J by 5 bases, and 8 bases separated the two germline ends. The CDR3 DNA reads TGTGCCAGCAGTTTTGGGGAGGATCAGCCCCAGCATTTT. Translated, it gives CASSFGEDQPQHF.

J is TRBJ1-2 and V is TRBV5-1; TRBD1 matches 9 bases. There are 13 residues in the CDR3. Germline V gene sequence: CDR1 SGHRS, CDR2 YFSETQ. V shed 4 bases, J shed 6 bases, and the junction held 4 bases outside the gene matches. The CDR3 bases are TGCGCCAGCAGCCACGGACAGGGGAATGGCTACACCTTC. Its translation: CASSHGQGNGYTF.

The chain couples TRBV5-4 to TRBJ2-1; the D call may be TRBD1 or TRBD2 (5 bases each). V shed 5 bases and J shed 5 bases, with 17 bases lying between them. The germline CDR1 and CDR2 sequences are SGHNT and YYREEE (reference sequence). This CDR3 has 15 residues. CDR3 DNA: TGTGCCAGCAGTTTCAACGGGGCAGGCCACAATGAGCAGTTCTTC. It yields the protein CASSFNGAGHNEQFF.